These T cell receptor beta chains were read from a single sample in a study of CD8 T cells in ankylosing spondylitis. TCRdb independently ran MiXCR on the 5' RACE reads; one entry per CDR3 protein. The sample gives some 140,000 distinct CDR3 sequences, roughly 8% of which show up once; under 7.5% is in the top ten. The sample comprised synovial fluid, either unsorted or a sorted T cell fraction (not recorded which). These receptors all stem from a male donor with ankylosing spondylitis. The CDR3 runs from the conserved cysteine through the conserved F or W. D genes are given only for firm matches. Expanded clones get a size class; other rows say once, few or many, or leave the size out.

J: TRBJ1-2
D: -
size: few
V: TRBV20-1
CDR3: CSAITGPNYGYTF
DNA: TGCAGTGCTATCACCGGGCCCAACTATGGCTACACCTTC

J: TRBJ2-7
D: TRBD1
size: few
V: TRBV6-1
CDR3: CASRDRGPYEQYF
DNA: TGTGCCAGCAGAGACAGGGGACCTTACGAGCAGTACTTC

J: TRBJ2-3
D: -
size: -
V: TRBV10-3
CDR3: CAIGGRQGASTDTQYF
DNA: TGTGCCATCGGGGGCCGCCAGGGAGCTAGCACAGATACGCAGTATTTT

J: TRBJ1-1
D: TRBD1
size: many
V: TRBV30
CDR3: CAWKGALPREAFF
DNA: TGTGCCTGGAAGGGGGCCTTACCGAGGGAAGCTTTCTTT

J: TRBJ2-5
D: -
size: many
V: TRBV19
CDR3: CASSDRWTETQYF
DNA: TGTGCCAGTAGTGACAGGTGGACGGAGACCCAGTACTTC

J: TRBJ2-3
D: -
size: many
V: TRBV18
CDR3: CASQPQVSTDTQYF
DNA: TGTGCCAGTCAGCCACAGGTCTCCACAGATACGCAGTATTTT

J: TRBJ1-3
D: -
size: -
V: TRBV28
CDR3: CASSSHRDGNTIYF
DNA: TGTGCCAGCAGTTCCCACAGGGACGGAAACACCATATATTTT

J: TRBJ2-5
D: -
size: -
V: TRBV7-9
CDR3: CAVARVPGETQYF
DNA: TGTGCCGTGGCTAGGGTCCCGGGTGAGACCCAGTACTTC

J: TRBJ1-2
D: TRBD1
size: -
V: TRBV7-2
CDR3: CASSLDAGTGRGYGYTF
DNA: TGTGCCAGCAGCTTAGACGCGGGGACAGGGAGGGGGTATGGCTACACCTTC

J: TRBJ2-1
D: -
size: -
V: TRBV5-1
CDR3: CASSKWGPGDEQFF
DNA: TGCGCCAGCAGTAAGTGGGGCCCCGGGGATGAGCAGTTCTTC

J: TRBJ1-2
D: TRBD1
size: many
V: TRBV20-1
CDR3: CSAETGGYGYTF
DNA: TGCAGTGCGGAAACAGGGGGCTATGGCTACACCTTC

J: TRBJ2-1
D: TRBD2
size: few
V: TRBV30
CDR3: CAWRVPGGNEQFF
DNA: TGTGCCTGGAGGGTTCCGGGGGGTAATGAGCAGTTCTTC

J: TRBJ1-1
D: -
size: many
V: TRBV2
CDR3: CASIGGRARPEAFF
DNA: TGTGCCAGCATCGGCGGCAGGGCCAGGCCTGAAGCTTTCTTT

J: TRBJ2-1
D: -
size: many
V: TRBV20-1
CDR3: CSASPGEQFF
DNA: TGCAGTGCTTCCCCTGGTGAGCAGTTCTTC

J: TRBJ1-4
D: -
size: -
V: TRBV19
CDR3: CASTPRTNEKLFF
DNA: TGTGCCAGTACCCCAAGAACTAATGAAAAACTGTTTTTT

J: TRBJ2-7
D: -
size: many
V: TRBV9
CDR3: CASSARADNSYEQYF
DNA: TGTGCCAGCAGCGCCCGGGCGGACAACTCCTACGAGCAGTACTTC

J: TRBJ2-6
D: -
size: -
V: TRBV3-1
CDR3: CASSQETAGANVLTF
DNA: TGTGCCAGCAGCCAAGAAACGGCCGGGGCCAACGTCCTGACTTTC

J: TRBJ1-1
D: -
size: many
V: TRBV6-5
CDR3: CASKGWDTEAFF
DNA: TGTGCCAGCAAGGGCTGGGACACTGAAGCTTTCTTT

J: TRBJ1-3
D: -
size: few
V: TRBV6-1
CDR3: CASSFRRLSGNTIYF
DNA: TGTGCCAGCAGCTTTCGACGGTTGTCTGGAAACACCATATATTTT

J: TRBJ2-3
D: TRBD1
size: few
V: TRBV4-1
CDR3: CASSQDGTGITDTQYF
DNA: TGCGCCAGCAGCCAAGATGGGACAGGGATCACAGATACGCAGTATTTT

J: TRBJ2-7
D: TRBD1
size: -
V: TRBV12-3/TRBV12-4
CDR3: CASTMGQVLSYEQYF
DNA: TGTGCCAGCACCATGGGACAGGTACTTTCCTACGAGCAGTACTTC

J: TRBJ1-1
D: -
size: -
V: TRBV12-3/TRBV12-4
CDR3: CASSRLKYGEAFF
DNA: TGTGCCAGCAGCCGCCTAAAGTATGGCGAAGCTTTCTTT

J: TRBJ2-3
D: -
size: few
V: TRBV2
CDR3: CASIQARGTDTQYF
DNA: TGTGCCAGCATCCAAGCTAGGGGCACAGATACGCAGTATTTT

J: TRBJ2-3
D: TRBD1
size: -
V: TRBV6-5
CDR3: CASSYSGQGSEDTQYF
DNA: TGTGCCAGCAGTTATTCCGGACAGGGGTCGGAAGATACGCAGTATTTT

J: TRBJ2-3
D: -
size: many
V: TRBV5-1
CDR3: CATQQGDGRTDTQYF
DNA: TGCGCCACCCAGCAAGGGGACGGCCGCACAGATACGCAGTATTTT

J: TRBJ2-3
D: -
size: -
V: TRBV24-1
CDR3: CATSPRLGSSTDTQYF
DNA: TGTGCCACCAGTCCCAGACTGGGATCTAGCACAGATACGCAGTATTTT

J: TRBJ1-2
D: -
size: many
V: TRBV28
CDR3: CASSRRTDGYTF
DNA: TGTGCCAGCAGCCGCAGGACGGATGGCTACACCTTC

J: TRBJ1-1
D: TRBD1
size: -
V: TRBV20-1
CDR3: CSAGNRGFTEAFF
DNA: TGCAGTGCTGGTAACAGGGGGTTCACTGAAGCTTTCTTT

J: TRBJ2-3
D: TRBD1
size: few
V: TRBV5-1
CDR3: CASSYGTGARTDTQYF
DNA: TGCGCCAGCAGTTACGGAACAGGGGCCCGCACAGATACGCAGTATTTT

J: TRBJ2-7
D: -
size: few
V: TRBV20-1
CDR3: CSARDLVSGQIEQYF
DNA: TGCAGTGCTAGAGATCTAGTTAGTGGCCAAATCGAGCAGTACTTC

J: TRBJ1-6
D: -
size: few
V: TRBV11-2
CDR3: CASSPYGGINSPLHF
DNA: TGTGCCAGCAGCCCATACGGGGGTATTAATTCACCCCTCCACTTT

J: TRBJ1-1
D: -
size: -
V: TRBV18
CDR3: CASSPTLNTEAFF
DNA: TGTGCCAGCTCACCGACTTTGAACACTGAAGCTTTCTTT

J: TRBJ2-1
D: -
size: -
V: TRBV4-3
CDR3: CASSPTETAEQFF
DNA: TGCGCCAGCAGCCCCACGGAGACAGCAGAGCAGTTCTTC

J: TRBJ2-7
D: -
size: many
V: TRBV7-9
CDR3: CASSLHYEQYF
DNA: TGTGCCAGCAGCTTGCACTACGAGCAGTACTTC

J: TRBJ2-4
D: TRBD2
size: few
V: TRBV20-1
CDR3: CSAKLAGAPIQYF
DNA: TGCAGTGCTAAACTAGCGGGGGCCCCGATTCAGTACTTC

J: TRBJ1-1
D: -
size: many
V: TRBV6-5
CDR3: CASSSQDRLGTEAFF
DNA: TGTGCCAGCAGTTCCCAAGACAGGTTGGGCACTGAAGCTTTCTTT

J: TRBJ2-7
D: TRBD1
size: many
V: TRBV28
CDR3: CATSLRDRVTYEQYF
DNA: TGTGCCACCTCACTCCGGGACAGGGTAACCTACGAGCAGTACTTC

J: TRBJ2-3
D: TRBD2
size: -
V: TRBV4-2
CDR3: CASSQEWAGGTDTQYF
DNA: TGTGCCAGCAGCCAAGAGTGGGCGGGGGGCACAGATACGCAGTATTTT

J: TRBJ1-2
D: -
size: few
V: TRBV20-1
CDR3: CSASNWQGYGYTF
DNA: TGCAGTGCTAGTAATTGGCAGGGCTATGGCTACACCTTC

J: TRBJ2-3
D: TRBD2
size: -
V: TRBV6-4
CDR3: CASSEGSGGADTQYF
DNA: TGTGCCAGCAGTGAGGGTAGCGGGGGTGCAGATACGCAGTATTTT

J: TRBJ1-5
D: -
size: many
V: TRBV28
CDR3: CASSEGHQPQHF
DNA: TGTGCCAGCAGTGAGGGCCATCAGCCCCAGCATTTT

J: TRBJ1-2
D: -
size: many
V: TRBV12-3/TRBV12-4
CDR3: CASFRTGATYGYTF
DNA: TGTGCCAGCTTTAGGACGGGGGCCACCTATGGCTACACCTTC